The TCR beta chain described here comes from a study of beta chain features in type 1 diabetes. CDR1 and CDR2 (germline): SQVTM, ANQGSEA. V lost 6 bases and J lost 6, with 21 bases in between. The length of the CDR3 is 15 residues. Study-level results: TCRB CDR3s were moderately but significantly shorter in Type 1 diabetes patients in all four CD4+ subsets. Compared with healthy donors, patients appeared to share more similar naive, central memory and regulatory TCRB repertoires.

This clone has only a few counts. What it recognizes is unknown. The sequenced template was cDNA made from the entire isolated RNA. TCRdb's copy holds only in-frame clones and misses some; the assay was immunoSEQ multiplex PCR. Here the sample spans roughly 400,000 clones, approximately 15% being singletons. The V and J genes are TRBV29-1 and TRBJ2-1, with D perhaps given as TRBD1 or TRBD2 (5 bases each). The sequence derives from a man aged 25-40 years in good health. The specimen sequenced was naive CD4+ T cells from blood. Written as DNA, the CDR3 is TGCAGCGTCAACGAGGGGCAGGGATATTTCAATGAGCAGTTCTTC. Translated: CSVNEGQGYFNEQFF.